This TCR beta chain was captured by sequencing in a study of blood T cell repertoires in COVID-19. Here immunoSEQ multiplex PCR was the method, and the copy in TCRdb shows in-frame clones only, minus some. The table records hundreds of thousands of clones, around 87% of them present only once. This clone was recorded many times. Germline-derived CDR1 and CDR2 are MDHEN and SYDVKM. Unmatched junction bases numbered 5, after V lost 7 bases and J lost 1 base. CDR3 size: 14 residues. The sequenced sample was peripheral blood. This chain joins TRBV28 and TRBJ2-7, with 9 bases matching TRBD2. The origin of this receptor is a woman aged 50 to 60 with active or convalescent COVID-19. CDR3 in amino acids: CASTLAGVSYEQYF. In DNA, the CDR3 is TGTGCCAGCACCTTAGCGGGAGTTTCCTACGAGCAGTACTTC.